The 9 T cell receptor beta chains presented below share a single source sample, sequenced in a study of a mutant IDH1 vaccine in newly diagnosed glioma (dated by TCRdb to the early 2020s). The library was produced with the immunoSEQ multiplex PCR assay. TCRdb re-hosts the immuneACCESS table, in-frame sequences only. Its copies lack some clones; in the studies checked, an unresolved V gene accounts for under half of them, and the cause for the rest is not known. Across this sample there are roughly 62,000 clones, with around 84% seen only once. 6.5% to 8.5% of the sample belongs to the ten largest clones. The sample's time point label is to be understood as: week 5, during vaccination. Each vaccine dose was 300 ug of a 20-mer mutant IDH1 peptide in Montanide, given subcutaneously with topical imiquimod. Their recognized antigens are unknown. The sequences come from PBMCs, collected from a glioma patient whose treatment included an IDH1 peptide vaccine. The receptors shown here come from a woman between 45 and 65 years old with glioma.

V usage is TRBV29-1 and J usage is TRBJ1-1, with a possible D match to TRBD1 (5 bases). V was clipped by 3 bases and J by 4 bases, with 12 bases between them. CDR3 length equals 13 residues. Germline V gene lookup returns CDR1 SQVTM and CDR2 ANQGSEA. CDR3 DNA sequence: TGCAGCGTTGATGAGGGACGCAGCACTGAAGCTTTCTTT. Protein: CSVDEGRSTEAFF.

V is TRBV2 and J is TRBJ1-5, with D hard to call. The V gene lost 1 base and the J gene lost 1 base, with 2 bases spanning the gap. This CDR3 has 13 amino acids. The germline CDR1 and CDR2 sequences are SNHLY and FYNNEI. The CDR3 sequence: CASSEESNQPQHF. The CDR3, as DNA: TGTGCCAGCAGTGAAGAAAGCAATCAGCCCCAGCATTTT.

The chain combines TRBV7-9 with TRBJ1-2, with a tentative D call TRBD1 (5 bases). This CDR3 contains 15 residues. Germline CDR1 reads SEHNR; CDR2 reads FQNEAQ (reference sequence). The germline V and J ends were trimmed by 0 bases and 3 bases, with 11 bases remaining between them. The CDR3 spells CASSLAGREYYGYTF. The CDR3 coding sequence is TGTGCCAGCAGCTTAGCGGGCAGGGAGTACTATGGCTACACCTTC.

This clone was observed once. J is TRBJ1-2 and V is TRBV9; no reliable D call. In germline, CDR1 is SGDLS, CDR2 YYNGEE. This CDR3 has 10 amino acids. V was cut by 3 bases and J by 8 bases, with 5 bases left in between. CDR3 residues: CASSGAGYTF. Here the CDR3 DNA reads TGTGCCAGCAGCGGGGCGGGCTACACCTTC.

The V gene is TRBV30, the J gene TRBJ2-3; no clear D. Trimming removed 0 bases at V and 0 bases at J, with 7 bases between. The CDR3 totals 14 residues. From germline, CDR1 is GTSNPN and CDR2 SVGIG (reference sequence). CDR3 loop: CAWSVRVSTDTQYF. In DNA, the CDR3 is TGTGCCTGGAGTGTACGGGTCAGCACAGATACGCAGTATTTT.

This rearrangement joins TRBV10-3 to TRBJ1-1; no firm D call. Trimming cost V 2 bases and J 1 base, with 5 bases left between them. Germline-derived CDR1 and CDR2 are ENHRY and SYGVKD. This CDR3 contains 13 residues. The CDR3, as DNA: TGTGCCATCAGTGAGGACAAGAACACTGAAGCTTTCTTT. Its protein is CAISEDKNTEAFF.

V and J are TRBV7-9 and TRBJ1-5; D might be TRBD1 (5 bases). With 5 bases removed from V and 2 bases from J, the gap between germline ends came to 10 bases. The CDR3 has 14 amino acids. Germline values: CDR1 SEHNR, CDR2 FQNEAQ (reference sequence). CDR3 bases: TGTGCCAGCAGCGGCCGGGACGGCAATCAGCCCCAGCATTTT. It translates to CASSGRDGNQPQHF.

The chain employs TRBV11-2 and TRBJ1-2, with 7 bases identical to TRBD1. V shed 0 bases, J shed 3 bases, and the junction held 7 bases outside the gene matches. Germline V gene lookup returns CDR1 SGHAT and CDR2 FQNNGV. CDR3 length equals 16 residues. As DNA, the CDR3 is TGTGCCAGCAGCTTAGATTTGGTGGGACAGTACTATGGCTACACCTTC. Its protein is CASSLDLVGQYYGYTF.

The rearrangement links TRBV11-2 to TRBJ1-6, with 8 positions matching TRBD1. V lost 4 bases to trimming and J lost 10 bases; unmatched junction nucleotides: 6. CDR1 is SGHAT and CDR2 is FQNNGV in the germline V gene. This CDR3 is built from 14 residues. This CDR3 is CASSSLTGASPLHF. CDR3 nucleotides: TGTGCCAGCAGCTCTTTGACAGGGGCCTCACCCCTCCACTTT.